The clone carrying this TCR beta chain was seen only a few times. The antigen is undetermined. The data were taken from a study of early T cells in non-severe SARS-CoV-2 infection. Study details: The sequenced material was bulk RNA from unsorted whole blood, and its chains were unpaired.

Unique molecular identifiers were added to individual cDNA molecules. TCRdb passed the 5' RACE reads through MiXCR, listing each CDR3 protein once. The sample shows more than 30,000 distinct CDR3 sequences, roughly 5.9% of them seen only once. Study-level findings and limits: Lookups in VDJdb leaned toward anti-spike CD8 responses and missed private and CD4 specificities.

This CDR3 comprises 15 residues. The ends were cut back, 0 bases at V and 4 bases at J, with 10 bases in the middle. Germline V gives CDR1 LGHNA, CDR2 YSLEER. The chain joins TRBV4-3 to TRBJ1-5; no clear D. The receptor was isolated from an adult who was a healthcare worker with PCR-confirmed SARS-CoV-2 infection or an uninfected control (not recorded which). The sequenced sample was whole blood. The CDR3: CASSQEWASNQPQHF. In DNA, the CDR3 is TGCGCCAGCAGCCAAGAATGGGCTTCAAATCAGCCCCAGCATTTT.